These 23 T cell receptor beta chains originate from one sample sequenced in a study of OX40 agonist ivuxolimab in advanced cancers. Libraries were built with the immunoSEQ multiplex PCR assay. This immuneACCESS table, as held by TCRdb, lists in-frame sequences with V and J called but not all clones. Of the missing ones, under half trace to an unresolved V gene in checked studies; the others have no known cause. Recorded for this sample are some 60,000 clones; under 85% of them occurred a single time. Approximately 4.5% of the sample is taken by the ten largest. Sequenced material: CD4+ or CD8+ T cells sorted from blood, taken in a trial of the OX40 agonist ivuxolimab. These receptors originate from an adult with an advanced solid tumor such as melanoma, head and neck, liver or kidney cancer.

This clone turned up a few times. This chain connects TRBV11-2 to TRBJ1-2; maybe TRBD1 (5 bases). V lost 5 bases and J lost 6, with 13 bases in between. CDR3 length: 13 amino acids. The germline V gene encodes CDR1 SGHAT and CDR2 FQNNGV. The CDR3 region has the DNA TGTGCCAGCAGCCTAGGGACGGCCCATGGCTACACCTTC. The encoded protein is CASSLGTAHGYTF.

The chain carries TRBV28 and TRBJ2-5, with D possibly called TRBD1 or TRBD2 (5 bases each). V lost 5 bases and J lost 1, with 14 bases in between. Germline-derived CDR1 and CDR2 are MDHEN and SYDVKM. The CDR3 contains 15 residues. CDR3 bases: TGTGCCAGCAGTCAGGGTCCCGGGACCCAAGAGACCCAGTACTTC. Its translation is CASSQGPGTQETQYF.

This clone showed up just once. The rearrangement joins TRBV10-3 to TRBJ1-3; D not resolved. V dropped 2 bases and J dropped 0 bases, with 8 bases sitting between them. Germline V lookup: CDR1 ENHRY, CDR2 SYGVKD. The CDR3 is 15 residues long. CDR3 region: CAISEQSFSGNTIYF. CDR3 nucleotides: TGTGCCATCAGTGAGCAGAGCTTCTCTGGAAACACCATATATTTT.

V and J are TRBV28 and TRBJ2-5, with D unresolved. The CDR3 length is 11 residues. CDR1 is MDHEN, CDR2 SYDVKM, per germline. Trimming stripped 6 bases from V and 4 bases from J, with 6 bases between. CDR3 region: CASRMRETQYF. In DNA form, the CDR3 reads TGTGCCAGCAGAATGAGAGAGACCCAGTACTTC.

The chain combines TRBV25-1 with TRBJ1-1, with D tentatively TRBD1 (5 bases). Germline V gives CDR1 MGHDK, CDR2 SYGVNS. CDR3 length equals 11 residues. Trimming took off 6 bases at V and 4 bases at J, with 6 bases between the two ends. The CDR3 bases are TGTGCCAGCAGGGGGGGCACTGAAGCTTTCTTT. It translates to CASRGGTEAFF.

The sample holds one count of this clone. The chain couples TRBV7-8 to TRBJ2-7; the match to TRBD2 covers 11 bases. Germline V gene data show CDR1 as SGHVS and CDR2 as FQNEAQ. Trimming took 2 bases from V and 5 from J; bases not matched to a gene: 8. The CDR3 is 16 residues long. The CDR3 DNA reads TGTGCCAGCAGCTTATCTACTAGCGGGAGTAACAACGAGCAGTACTTC. As protein: CASSLSTSGSNNEQYF.

The chain combines TRBV18 with TRBJ1-1, with TRBD1 identical over 7 bases. CDR1 is KGHSH, CDR2 LQKENI, per germline. This CDR3 has 13 amino acids. The V and J ends lost 0 bases and 5 bases, in that order; junction bases with no gene match: 0. The CDR3 nucleotides are TGTGCCAGCTCACCACCGGGACAGACTGAAGCTTTCTTT. Translating it yields CASSPPGQTEAFF.

In DNA, the CDR3 is TGCGCCAGCAGCTTGGGGAGGACAGGGGGCGGCTACAATGAGCAGTTCTTC. This sequence encodes CASSLGRTGGGYNEQFF. The chain employs TRBV5-1 and TRBJ2-1; TRBD1 agrees at 11 bases. Per germline, CDR1 SGHRS and CDR2 YFSETQ. V gave up 0 bases and J gave up 3 bases; unmatched junction bases: 5. This CDR3 comprises 17 residues. The variable domain in full, with the rest retrieved from reference TRBV5-1 and TRBJ2-1, is KAGVTQTPRYLIKTRGQQVTLSCSPISGHRSVSWYQQTPGQGLQFLFEYFSETQRNKGNFPGRFSGRQFSNSRSEMNVSTLELGDSALYLCASSLGRTGGGYNEQFFGPGTRLTVL.

The J gene is TRBJ2-7, the V gene TRBV5-4; no definite D call. With 0 bases removed from V and 2 bases from J, the gap between germline ends came to 9 bases. Germline V gene lookup returns CDR1 SGHNT and CDR2 YYREEE (reference sequence). This CDR3 region has 14 residues. CDR3 amino acids: CASSLGGPPYEQYF. CDR3 bases: TGTGCCAGCAGCTTGGGAGGTCCCCCCTACGAGCAGTACTTC.

The chain carries TRBV7-3 and TRBJ1-1, with 7 bases that match TRBD1. The CDR3 is made up of 14 amino acids. CDR1 SGHTA and CDR2 FQGTGA come from the germline V gene. V was pared by 8 bases and J by 2 bases, with 8 bases of the junction left unmatched. CDR3 sequence (DNA): TGTGCCAGCTCGGAGACAGGGTTTAACACTGAAGCTTTCTTT. This codes for CASSETGFNTEAFF.

The V and J genes are TRBV7-3 and TRBJ2-7; maybe TRBD1 (5 bases). Trimming removed 6 bases from V and 3 bases from J, with 18 bases in between. Germline V CDR1 and CDR2: SGHTA, FQGTGA. This CDR3 region has 15 residues. CDR3 sequence reads: CASSGAGTQDYEQYF. Here the CDR3 DNA reads TGTGCCAGCAGTGGGGCCGGCACCCAAGACTACGAGCAGTACTTC.

V gene TRBV27 combines with J gene TRBJ2-3, with TRBD1 matching 10 bases. Trimming cost V 5 bases and J 7 bases; bases outside gene matches: 9. The germline V gene encodes CDR1 MNHEY and CDR2 SMNVEV (reference sequence). CDR3 length: 15 residues. CDR3: CASSPVGQGLHTQYF. The CDR3 nucleotides read TGTGCCAGCAGTCCCGTGGGACAGGGGCTCCATACGCAGTATTTT.

The V gene is TRBV5-5, the J gene TRBJ2-5, with 8 bases that match TRBD1. The CDR3 covers 15 residues. Trimming removed 4 bases from V and 0 bases from J; junction bases left unmatched: 5. The V gene's germline CDR1 is SGHKS and CDR2 YYEKEE (reference sequence). The CDR3 region has the DNA TGTGCCAGCAGCCTGGACAGGGCCCACCAAGAGACCCAGTACTTC. Translation gives CASSLDRAHQETQYF.

This chain uses TRBV10-2 with TRBJ2-1; TRBD2 might be the D (6 bases). In germline, CDR1 is WSHSY, CDR2 SAAADI. V was trimmed by 2 bases and J by 9 bases, leaving 14 bases between them. The CDR3 length is 14 residues. CDR3: CASSEGYSGAEQFF. CDR3 coding DNA: TGCGCCAGCAGTGAGGGGTATAGCGGAGCTGAGCAGTTCTTC.

The CDR3 nucleotides read TGTGCCAGCAGCTGGGGGACTAGCGGGGAAGAGACCCAGTACTTC. It translates to CASSWGTSGEETQYF. The chain couples TRBV7-3 to TRBJ2-5, with 13 bases that match TRBD2. The V and J ends lost 4 bases and 3 bases, in that order; junction bases with no gene match: 2. Per germline, CDR1 SGHTA and CDR2 FQGTGA. This CDR3 region has 15 residues.

The V gene is TRBV19, the J gene TRBJ1-2; tentative D call: TRBD1 (5 bases). CDR1 and CDR2 from the germline V gene are LNHDA and SQIVND (reference sequence). The V gene lost 5 bases and the J gene lost 6 bases, with 13 bases spanning the gap. The CDR3 is 13 amino acids. CDR3 coding DNA: TGTGCCAGTAGTGATCGACCGGGGGATGGCTACACCTTC. It is translated as CASSDRPGDGYTF.

The gene calls are TRBV19 and TRBJ1-5, with D maybe TRBD1 (5 bases). Trimming left V 6 bases short and J 4 bases short, with 19 bases between. The CDR3 is made up of 16 amino acids. Germline assignment: CDR1 LNHDA and CDR2 SQIVND (reference sequence). CDR3 sequence reads: CASRRTTEGLNQPQHF. CDR3 DNA sequence: TGTGCCAGTAGAAGAACTACGGAGGGGTTGAATCAGCCCCAGCATTTT.

The V and J genes are TRBV4-1 and TRBJ1-1, with a possible D match to TRBD1 (5 bases). Trimming took off 3 bases at V and 3 bases at J, with 17 bases between the two ends. The CDR3 totals 16 residues. Per germline, CDR1 MGHRA and CDR2 YSYEKL. The CDR3: CASSQGNSGLDTEAFF. The CDR3, as DNA: TGCGCCAGCAGCCAGGGGAATTCAGGGCTTGACACTGAAGCTTTCTTT.

This chain uses TRBV19 with TRBJ2-1, with D maybe TRBD1 (5 bases). Trimming removed 3 bases at V and 8 bases at J, with 8 bases between. There are 12 residues in the CDR3. Looked up from germline, CDR1 is LNHDA and CDR2 is SQIVND (reference sequence). CDR3 bases: TGTGCCAGTAGTATGGGGCCGGATGAGCAGTTCTTC. Translated: CASSMGPDEQFF.

The V and J genes are TRBV28 and TRBJ1-1; D might be TRBD1 (5 bases). Per germline, CDR1 MDHEN and CDR2 SYDVKM. CDR3 length: 13 amino acids. The V end was cut by 2 bases, the J end by 6 bases, with 10 bases between. In DNA, the CDR3 is TGTGCCAGCAGTTTAGGTGCGGGACCTGAAGCTTTCTTT. Amino acids: CASSLGAGPEAFF.

V is TRBV12-5 and J is TRBJ2-1; D might be TRBD1 (6 bases). The CDR3 loop spans 11 amino acids. Germline V gene sequence: CDR1 LGHNT, CDR2 FRNRAP. The V and J ends lost 6 bases and 8 bases respectively, with 8 bases between them. This CDR3 reads CASGRGYEQFF. CDR3 DNA sequence: TGTGCTAGTGGGAGGGGGTATGAGCAGTTCTTC.

This chain joins TRBV9 and TRBJ1-6; no definite D call. V was shortened by 4 bases and J by 7 bases, with 21 bases between the two germline ends. Germline lookup yields CDR1 SGDLS and CDR2 YYNGEE. This CDR3 contains 17 residues. The CDR3 DNA follows: TGTGCCAGCAGCCCCCGGGGAGGCGAGAGATACAATTCACCCCTCCACTTT. It translates to CASSPRGGERYNSPLHF.

The chain couples TRBV7-2 to TRBJ2-1, with TRBD2 matching over 7 bases. J lost 8 bases, V lost 2 bases, and 6 bases had no gene match. The germline gives CDR1 SGHTA, CDR2 FQGNSA. CDR3 length equals 14 residues. CDR3 sequence (DNA): TGTGCCAGCAGCTTACTGGGCGGGAGATATGAGCAGTTCTTC. Its protein is CASSLLGGRYEQFF.